Below are 30 T cell receptor beta chains sequenced from a single sample in a study of T cell responses to AZD1222 COVID-19 vaccine. Method: immunoSEQ multiplex PCR; TCRdb's copy keeps in-frame clones and lacks some. The sample gives about 100,000 clones, around 90% of which show up once; 8% to 9% is in the top ten. Sequencing was performed on peripheral blood, taken on day 0 of AZD1222 vaccination. The receptors shown here come from an adult in good health.

The CDR3 bases are TGTGCCAGCAGCTTAGTCCACTACGAGCAGTACTTC. Translated, it gives CASSLVHYEQYF. This chain links TRBV11-2 with TRBJ2-7; D ambiguous. The germline V gene has CDR1 SGHAT and CDR2 FQNNGV. The CDR3 is 12 residues long. Deletions cut 1 base from V and 3 bases from J, with 4 bases between.

The CDR3, as DNA: TGTGCCAGCAGCTTCGGGACAGGGGGTAACTATGGCTACACCTTC. Its translation: CASSFGTGGNYGYTF. The rearrangement joins TRBV7-2 to TRBJ1-2; 11 bases are shared with TRBD1. CDR1 is SGHTA, CDR2 FQGNSA, per germline. The CDR3 covers 15 residues. V was pared by 3 bases and J by 1 base, with 1 base of the junction left unmatched.

The rearrangement uses TRBV6-5 and TRBJ1-1, with a possible D match to TRBD1 (6 bases). V lost 6 bases, J lost 3 bases, and 11 bases lay in between. Germline CDR1 MNHEY, CDR2 SVGAGI. This CDR3 is 13 amino acids long. CDR3 in DNA: TGTGCCAGCAGAACAGGGTCTCACACTGAAGCTTTCTTT. It specifies CASRTGSHTEAFF.

The chain links TRBV11-2 to TRBJ2-5; no clear D gene. Germline V gene sequence: CDR1 SGHAT, CDR2 FQNNGV. Trimming removed 1 base from V and 3 bases from J, with 12 bases in between. The CDR3 is 15 residues long. CDR3 nucleotides: TGTGCCAGCAGCTTAGGTGGCCCTAGGAAAGAGACCCAGTACTTC. Protein sequence: CASSLGGPRKETQYF. The whole variable domain, remainder taken from reference TRBV11-2 and TRBJ2-5, is EAGVAQSPRYKIIEKRQSVAFWCNPISGHATLYWYQQILGQGPKLLIQFQNNGVVDDSQLPKDRFSAERLKGVDSTLKIQPAKLEDSAVYLCASSLGGPRKETQYFGPGTRLLVL.

CDR3 DNA: TGCGCCAGCAGTCTTGCGGGAGGTCTCTACGAGCAGTACTTC. It codes for CASSLAGGLYEQYF. This chain uses TRBV10-2 with TRBJ2-7; 8 bases line up with TRBD2. CDR1 and CDR2 from the germline V gene are WSHSY and SAAADI. With V trimmed by 5 bases and J by 3 bases, 6 bases remained unmatched. CDR3 length: 14 amino acids.

The chain combines TRBV7-8 with TRBJ2-7; D is unclear. Germline V CDR1 and CDR2: SGHVS, FQNEAQ. This CDR3 has 12 amino acids. V gave up 1 base and J gave up 4 bases, with 5 bases separating them. The CDR3 is CASSLGAYEQYF. The CDR3 DNA reads TGTGCCAGCAGCTTAGGAGCTTACGAGCAGTACTTC.

The J gene is TRBJ1-5, the V gene TRBV24-1; no clear D gene. With 4 bases removed from V and 2 bases from J, the gap between germline ends came to 14 bases. The germline V gene has CDR1 KGHDR and CDR2 SFDVKD. CDR3 length: 16 amino acids. CDR3 sequence: CATSDPSGDGNQPQHF. CDR3 coding DNA: TGTGCCACCAGTGACCCCTCCGGGGATGGCAATCAGCCCCAGCATTTT.

The chain is built from TRBV6-2 or TRBV6-3 and TRBJ1-1; D not certain. Looked up from germline, CDR1 is MNHEY and CDR2 is SVGEGT. The CDR3 extends over 15 amino acids. The V end lost 6 bases, the J end lost 8 bases, and 22 bases lay between the germline ends. The CDR3 nucleotides read TGTGCCAGCAGCCCACTCCTCCCGGCGGCTATAGAAGCTTTCTTT. Residues: CASSPLLPAAIEAFF.

The gene calls are TRBV7-9 and TRBJ2-1; 10 nucleotides agree with TRBD2. The CDR3 sequence is 15 residues long. Trimming cost V 5 bases and J 7 bases; bases outside gene matches: 8. CDR1 is SEHNR and CDR2 is FQNEAQ in the germline V gene (reference sequence). The CDR3 DNA sequence: TGTGCCAGCAGCCCTAGCGGGAGTGGAAAAAATGAGCAGTTCTTC. This codes for CASSPSGSGKNEQFF.

This clone was seen a few times. This chain joins TRBV27 and TRBJ2-3; unclear D gene. Germline assignment: CDR1 MNHEY and CDR2 SMNVEV (reference sequence). The germline V and J ends were trimmed by 4 bases and 2 bases, with 7 bases remaining between them. The CDR3 loop spans 13 amino acids. The CDR3 is CASSSPLTDTQYF. DNA of the CDR3: TGTGCCAGCAGTTCCCCACTCACAGATACGCAGTATTTT.

J is TRBJ2-3 and V is TRBV4-1; the match to TRBD2 covers 9 bases. V gave up 0 bases and J gave up 3 bases; unmatched junction bases: 7. The CDR3 totals 17 residues. Germline V CDR1 and CDR2: MGHRA, YSYEKL. The CDR3 loop is CASSQDLRTSATDTQYF. The DNA of the CDR3 is TGCGCCAGCAGCCAAGATCTAAGGACTAGCGCAACAGATACGCAGTATTTT.

The V and J genes are TRBV7-9 and TRBJ2-7; D might be TRBD1 (5 bases). V shed 2 bases and J shed 2 bases, with 13 bases lying between them. The CDR3 contains 15 residues. Germline CDR1 SEHNR, CDR2 FQNEAQ (reference sequence). The CDR3 spells CASSLKGARTYEQYF. CDR3 in DNA: TGTGCCAGCAGCTTAAAAGGGGCCCGCACCTACGAGCAGTACTTC.

The rearrangement joins TRBV28 to TRBJ1-1, with a possible D match to TRBD1 (6 bases). The CDR3 runs 14 residues. Trimming stripped 7 bases from V and 0 bases from J, with 12 bases between. The germline V gene has CDR1 MDHEN and CDR2 SYDVKM. The DNA of the CDR3 is TGTGCCAGCAAGTGGAAGGGGGTGAACACTGAAGCTTTCTTT. It specifies CASKWKGVNTEAFF.

The gene calls are TRBV28 and TRBJ2-5; no clear D. CDR1 MDHEN and CDR2 SYDVKM come from the germline V gene. The CDR3 is 10 residues long. The CDR3 DNA is TGTCCTTTAACGAGAGAGACCCAGTACTTC. Protein sequence: CPLTRETQYF.

As for this clone: One junction end does not reproduce the germline sequence, and a read error may be involved. The V and J genes are TRBV2 and TRBJ1-2; D possibly corresponds to TRBD1 (5 bases). The CDR3 sequence is 13 residues long. Germline lookup yields CDR1 SNHLY and CDR2 FYNNEI. The chain's CDR3 is CASSAGGTLVEAF. The CDR3 nucleotides read TGTGCCAGCAGTGCGGGGGGGACGTTAGTTGAGGCCTTC.

This clone was seen only a few times. This chain joins TRBV4-2 and TRBJ2-7, with 7 nucleotides matching TRBD1. The CDR3 totals 14 residues. Germline V lookup: CDR1 LGHNA, CDR2 YNFKEQ. V gave up 0 bases and J gave up 5 bases; unmatched junction bases: 4. The CDR3 loop reads CASSQDWQGDEQYF. The CDR3 DNA sequence: TGTGCCAGCAGCCAAGATTGGCAGGGGGACGAGCAGTACTTC.

The V gene is TRBV6-1, the J gene TRBJ2-2; a weak D match, TRBD2 (5 bases). Germline CDR1 and CDR2: MNHNS and SASEGT. This CDR3 has 16 amino acids. V was trimmed by 2 bases and J by 2 bases, leaving 12 bases between them. CDR3 amino acids: CASSEFGVRNTGELFF. CDR3 in DNA: TGTGCCAGCAGTGAATTCGGGGTCCGAAACACCGGGGAGCTGTTTTTT.

The rearrangement uses TRBV3-1 (or the pseudogene TRBV3-2) and TRBJ2-7; either TRBD1 or TRBD2 may supply D (5 bases each). The V and J ends lost 5 bases and 5 bases respectively, with 16 bases between them. The length of the CDR3 is 14 residues. CDR1 LGHDT and CDR2 YNNKEL come from the germline V gene (reference sequence). In DNA, the CDR3 is TGTGCCAGCAGCGGGACGCCGAACGTCCACGAGCAGTACTTC. As protein: CASSGTPNVHEQYF.

V is TRBV10-3 and J is TRBJ1-5; maybe TRBD1 (5 bases). This CDR3 has 15 residues. Per the germline V gene, CDR1 is ENHRY and CDR2 is SYGVKD. V lost 4 bases and J lost 4, with 14 bases in between. CDR3 amino acids: CAISGGGTQNQPQHF. The CDR3 DNA follows: TGTGCCATCAGTGGCGGCGGGACGCAAAATCAGCCCCAGCATTTT.

This clone was recorded once. The chain carries TRBV6-6 and TRBJ1-1; 9 bases fit TRBD1. Trimming cost V 5 bases and J 3 bases; bases outside gene matches: 7. The germline V gene has CDR1 MNHNY and CDR2 SVGAGI (reference sequence). The CDR3 is 15 residues long. The CDR3 DNA follows: TGTGCCAGCAGTGACCCGGGACAGGGATACACTGAAGCTTTCTTT. This encodes CASSDPGQGYTEAFF.

The chain combines TRBV18 with TRBJ1-6; TRBD1 matches 9 bases. The germline CDR1 and CDR2 sequences are KGHSH and LQKENI. J gave up 6 bases and V 1 base, and 4 bases lay outside the gene matches. This CDR3 has 16 amino acids. Here the CDR3 reads CASSPQQDRGNSPLHF. CDR3 DNA sequence: TGTGCCAGCTCACCACAACAGGACAGGGGTAATTCACCCCTCCACTTT.

The chain couples TRBV5-1 to TRBJ2-7; the match to TRBD1 covers 10 bases. Germline-derived CDR1 and CDR2 are SGHRS and YFSETQ. There are 16 residues in the CDR3. After removal of 4 bases from V and 0 bases from J, the junction contained 7 bases not matched to a gene. The CDR3, as DNA: TGCGCCAGCAGCCGAACGGGACAGGGGAGCTCCTACGAGCAGTACTTC. Protein: CASSRTGQGSSYEQYF.

The CDR3 coding sequence is TGTGCCAGCAGCGAGTCGAGTGAAAAACTGTTTTTT. Protein: CASSESSEKLFF. This rearrangement joins TRBV28 to TRBJ1-4; D unclear. The CDR3 is made up of 12 amino acids. V lost 6 bases and J 7 bases, leaving 9 bases between the germline ends. Germline V CDR1 and CDR2: MDHEN, SYDVKM. The whole variable domain, remainder taken from reference TRBV28 and TRBJ1-4, is DVKVTQSSRYLVKRTGEKVFLECVQDMDHENMFWYRQDPGLGLRLIYFSYDVKMKEKGDIPEGYSVSREKKERFSLILESASTNQTSMYLCASSESSEKLFFGSGTQLSVL.

The gene calls are TRBV28 and TRBJ1-4, with 8 nucleotides matching TRBD1. This CDR3 has 15 residues. V was pared by 5 bases and J by 3 bases, with 5 bases of the junction left unmatched. Germline V gene lookup returns CDR1 MDHEN and CDR2 SYDVKM. The CDR3 sequence is CASSSQGAANEKLFF. The CDR3 DNA follows: TGTGCCAGCAGTAGCCAGGGGGCGGCTAATGAAAAACTGTTTTTT.

This chain connects TRBV7-9 to TRBJ2-1; no firm D call. CDR3 length: 10 residues. CDR1 is SEHNR and CDR2 is FQNEAQ in the germline V gene (reference sequence). Trimming removed 5 bases at V and 7 bases at J, with 3 bases between. The DNA for the CDR3 is TGTGCCAGCAGCATGAATGAGCAGTTCTTC. It yields the protein CASSMNEQFF. Drawing the rest from reference TRBV7-9 and TRBJ2-1, the complete variable domain is DTGVSQNPRHKITKRGQNVTFRCDPISEHNRLYWYRQTLGQGPEFLTYFQNEAQLEKSRLLSDRFSAERPKGSFSTLEIQRTEQGDSAMYLCASSMNEQFFGPGTRLTVL.

This clone was seen just once. V usage is TRBV19 and J usage is TRBJ2-1; D gene uncertain. Germline V gene data show CDR1 as LNHDA and CDR2 as SQIVND (reference sequence). The CDR3 consists of 13 residues. Trimming removed 4 bases at V and 7 bases at J, with 11 bases between. CDR3 DNA sequence: TGTGCCAGTAGTAGACGGCGGACGAATGAGCAGTTCTTC. Its translation: CASSRRRTNEQFF.

This clone was found a few times. The V gene is TRBV2, the J gene TRBJ2-1; 9 bases line up with TRBD1. Trimming took 9 bases from V and 7 from J; bases not matched to a gene: 10. Germline V gene lookup returns CDR1 SNHLY and CDR2 FYNNEI. The CDR3 totals 14 residues. The CDR3 nucleotides are TGTGCCAGTCTTACAGGGGGCCTCTTAAATGAGCAGTTCTTC. The encoded protein is CASLTGGLLNEQFF.

The chain joins TRBV28 to TRBJ1-2, with 9 bases that match TRBD1. The CDR3 is 15 amino acids. The J segment lost 5 bases and the V segment lost 7 bases, leaving 11 bases of the junction unmatched. Germline lookup yields CDR1 MDHEN and CDR2 SYDVKM. CDR3 bases: TGTGCCAGCACCCTGGCCCAAGACAGGGGGTATGGCTACACCTTC. Residues: CASTLAQDRGYGYTF.

This chain links TRBV7-2 with TRBJ2-1; TRBD2 aligns across 8 bases. Germline CDR1 reads SGHTA; CDR2 reads FQGNSA. This CDR3 is built from 15 residues. With 5 bases clipped from V and 2 bases from J, the junction kept 5 bases outside the gene matches. The CDR3 DNA reads as TGTGCCAGCAGCCACTCAGCGGGAGCCTACAATGAGCAGTTCTTC. Translation gives CASSHSAGAYNEQFF.

This rearrangement joins TRBV5-6 to TRBJ2-5, with 11 bases fitting TRBD1. The junction had 9 bases not matched to a gene; V was cut back by 4 bases and J by 1 base. The CDR3 has 17 amino acids. Germline V gene lookup returns CDR1 SGHDT and CDR2 YYEEEE. CDR3 protein: CASSPVAGQGVQETQYF. The CDR3, as DNA: TGTGCCAGCAGCCCCGTAGCGGGACAGGGGGTCCAAGAGACCCAGTACTTC.